Presented here are 22 T cell receptor beta chains from one specimen sequenced in a study of T cells after yellow fever vaccination (dated by TCRdb to 2018 to 2020). Interpreted using the paper, the treatment or condition label stands for: live attenuated yellow fever vaccine strain. Receptors were amplified or captured by 5' RACE. Sequenced using an Illumina HiSeq 2500. TCRdb itself trimmed the public reads at Q25 with fastp, ran MiXCR and retained productive beta chains. Each CDR3 protein gets just one entry, which takes the most common genes and DNA from the rows behind it. The sample table holds over 130,000 distinct CDR3 sequences, of which about 8% were seen once. About 0.73% of the sample rests with the top ten. The specimen comprised CD4+ T cells sorted from PBMCs, sampled 5 days after the yellow fever booster vaccination. Receptor source: a man under 40 who received the YFV17D yellow fever vaccine.

This clonotype was observed at least ten times. The chain couples TRBV20-1 to TRBJ1-2; TRBD1 matches at 8 bases. The CDR3 length is 15 residues. Germline V lookup: CDR1 DFQATT, CDR2 SNEGSKA (reference sequence). The ends lost 1 base at V and 0 bases at J; junction bases unmatched: 4. The CDR3 region has the DNA TGCAGTGCTAGAGGTCGACAGGGGTCTAACTATGGCTACACCTTC. Translating it yields CSARGRQGSNYGYTF.

The chain joins TRBV7-6 to TRBJ2-1, with 12 bases fitting TRBD2. Germline-derived CDR1 and CDR2 are SGHVS and FNYEAQ. This CDR3 region has 20 residues. V lost 1 base, J lost 0 bases, and 10 bases stayed unmatched. The CDR3 sequence: CASSLGTGLAGTSSYNEQFF. As DNA, the CDR3 is TGTGCCAGCAGCTTAGGGACTGGACTAGCGGGGACAAGCTCCTACAATGAGCAGTTCTTC.

This clonotype was picked up many times. The chain links TRBV20-1 to TRBJ1-5; D is possibly TRBD1 (5 bases). CDR3 length: 16 amino acids. Trimming removed 0 bases from V and 2 bases from J, with 14 bases in between. Germline assignment: CDR1 DFQATT and CDR2 SNEGSKA (reference sequence). CDR3 sequence reads: CSARDLKGSGNQPQHF. CDR3 in DNA: TGCAGTGCTAGAGATCTTAAGGGGTCGGGCAATCAGCCCCAGCATTTT.

This clonotype has ten or more counts. CDR3 sequence reads: CSASRGLGELFF. In DNA form, the CDR3 reads TGCAGTGCTAGTAGGGGCCTCGGGGAGCTGTTTTTT. This chain uses TRBV20-1 with TRBJ2-2; D may be TRBD1 (5 bases). In germline, CDR1 is DFQATT, CDR2 SNEGSKA (reference sequence). V dropped 3 bases and J dropped 7 bases, with 9 bases sitting between them. This CDR3 spans 12 amino acids.

This clonotype was counted many times. The chain carries TRBV18 and TRBJ2-5; maybe TRBD1 (6 bases). Germline-derived CDR1 and CDR2 are KGHSH and LQKENI. V gave up 4 bases and J gave up 1 base, with 10 bases separating them. This CDR3 is built from 14 residues. As DNA, the CDR3 is TGTGCCAGCTCACACACGGACAGCCAAGAGACCCAGTACTTC. Translating it yields CASSHTDSQETQYF.

The V call is TRBV5-4, the J call TRBJ2-3, with a possible D match to TRBD2 (5 bases). V was clipped by 2 bases and J by 2 bases, with 6 bases between them. Germline V lookup: CDR1 SGHNT, CDR2 YYREEE (reference sequence). The CDR3 loop spans 13 amino acids. CDR3 sequence: CASSFRDTDTQYF. CDR3 in DNA: TGTGCCAGCAGCTTTCGGGACACAGATACGCAGTATTTT.

The chain employs TRBV4-3 and TRBJ2-1; 10 nucleotides match TRBD2. This CDR3 contains 17 residues. CDR1 LGHNA and CDR2 YSLEER come from the germline V gene. After removal of 1 base from V and 3 bases from J, the junction contained 6 bases not matched to a gene. The CDR3 DNA reads as TGCGCCAGCAGCCAAGTTCCCCAGCGGGAGGGCTACAATGAGCAGTTCTTC. It codes for CASSQVPQREGYNEQFF.

This clonotype was counted at least ten times. This chain connects TRBV7-6 to TRBJ1-5, with 7 bases identical to TRBD1. Per the germline V gene, CDR1 is SGHVS and CDR2 is FNYEAQ. The CDR3 is 17 residues long. J gave up 0 bases and V 6 bases, and 11 bases lay outside the gene matches. The CDR3 is CASRPGDSANSNQPQHF. In nucleotides, the CDR3 is TGTGCCAGCAGGCCCGGGGACAGTGCAAATAGCAATCAGCCCCAGCATTTT.

This clonotype was picked up many times. This chain links TRBV6-1 with TRBJ2-7, with 7 bases that match TRBD2. Losses at the gene ends were 10 bases for V and 0 bases for J; bases not matched to a gene: 9. CDR1 and CDR2 from the germline V gene are MNHNS and SASEGT. The CDR3 runs 14 residues. In nucleotides, the CDR3 is TGTGCCACCACTGGGACTAAGAGCTCCTACGAGCAGTACTTC. Its translation is CATTGTKSSYEQYF.

This clonotype was picked up a small number of times. The V and J genes are TRBV20-1 and TRBJ1-6; D gene unclear. V was shortened by 3 bases and J by 7 bases, with 4 bases between the two germline ends. This CDR3 region has 11 residues. From germline, CDR1 is DFQATT and CDR2 SNEGSKA (reference sequence). The CDR3 spells CSARANSPLHF. CDR3 sequence (DNA): TGCAGTGCTAGGGCCAATTCACCCCTCCACTTT.

This clonotype was observed at least ten times. V usage is TRBV29-1 and J usage is TRBJ2-7, with D perhaps TRBD1 (5 bases). Deletions cut 4 bases from V and 2 bases from J, with 9 bases between. Germline CDR1 is SQVTM and CDR2 is ANQGSEA. CDR3 length: 12 residues. Here the CDR3 reads CSVGQGTYEQYF. The DNA of the CDR3 is TGCAGCGTTGGGCAGGGCACCTACGAGCAGTACTTC.

This clonotype was recorded many times. The V and J genes are TRBV5-1 and TRBJ2-2; no clear D gene. Germline V gene lookup returns CDR1 SGHRS and CDR2 YFSETQ. The CDR3 is 16 amino acids. Trimming took 2 bases from V and 4 from J, leaving 15 bases between them. The CDR3 spells CASSFGPMESTGELFF. The DNA for the CDR3 is TGCGCCAGCAGCTTTGGCCCGATGGAGTCCACCGGGGAGCTGTTTTTT.

This clonotype has ten or more counts. One end of the junction is discordant with germline, which a read error may explain. The V and J genes are TRBV20-1 and TRBJ2-7, with 14 bases aligning to TRBD2. The length of the CDR3 is 14 residues. In germline, CDR1 is DFQATT, CDR2 SNEGSKA (reference sequence). The CDR3 region is CSATSPGLAGAPPF. DNA for the CDR3: TGCAGTGCTACAAGTCCGGGACTAGCGGGAGCACCCCCATTC.

Ten or more counts support this clonotype. The V call is TRBV4-3, the J call TRBJ2-2, with 9 bases lining up with TRBD2. The CDR3 has 17 residues. Per germline, CDR1 LGHNA and CDR2 YSLEER. V was clipped by 1 base and J by 7 bases; unmatched bases: 10. DNA for the CDR3: TGCGCCAGCAGCCAAGCGGCTAGCGGGACGTATGGCGGGGAGCTGTTTTTT. This codes for CASSQAASGTYGGELFF.

Remarks on this clonotype: This may arise from a read error, as a much more abundant clone is one base away. The chain uses TRBV20-1 and TRBJ2-7; possible D gene TRBD1, 6 bases. CDR3 length: 13 amino acids. CDR1 DFQATT and CDR2 SNEGSKA come from the germline V gene (reference sequence). Written as DNA, the CDR3 is TGCGCCATTAGGACAGCGAGCTCCTACGAGCAGTACTTC. Residues: CAIRTASSYEQYF.

In its sample, this clonotype was seen many times. The chain recombines TRBV5-1 with TRBJ2-2; 9 positions match TRBD1. Germline V gives CDR1 SGHRS, CDR2 YFSETQ. V trimming: 4 bases; J trimming: 5 bases; junction bases outside the gene matches: 6. The CDR3 loop spans 15 amino acids. In DNA form, the CDR3 reads TGCGCCAGCAGCCGTCCCGGGACAGGGACCGGGGAGCTGTTTTTT. This encodes CASSRPGTGTGELFF.

This clonotype has a count of ten or more. V usage is TRBV30 and J usage is TRBJ1-1, with D uncertain. The CDR3 has 14 amino acids. V lost 6 bases, J lost 3 bases, and 17 bases lay in between. Germline V lookup: CDR1 GTSNPN, CDR2 SVGIG (reference sequence). The CDR3 reads CACHTDRRYTEAFF. The CDR3 DNA sequence: TGTGCCTGCCACACGGACCGCCGGTACACTGAAGCTTTCTTT.

This clonotype was detected ten times or more. This chain uses TRBV6-5 with TRBJ2-5; D gene ambiguous. This CDR3 comprises 16 residues. Germline V gene sequence: CDR1 MNHEY, CDR2 SVGAGI. The V end was cut by 6 bases, the J end by 5 bases, with 22 bases between. This chain's CDR3 is CASRAPRTHLRETQYF. In DNA form, the CDR3 reads TGTGCCAGCAGAGCCCCCAGAACACACCTCAGGGAGACCCAGTACTTC.

The V and J genes are TRBV12-3 or TRBV12-4 and TRBJ2-2, with D possibly being TRBD1 (5 bases). V shed 2 bases and J shed 7 bases, with 11 bases lying between them. This CDR3 is built from 14 residues. The DNA of the CDR3 is TGTGCCAGCAGTTTAAGTCAGGGTCACGGGGAGCTGTTTTTT. Amino acids: CASSLSQGHGELFF.

This clonotype was observed many times. This chain uses TRBV3-1 with TRBJ2-3, with D perhaps TRBD1 (6 bases). V was pared by 4 bases and J by 1 base, with 9 bases between. This CDR3 contains 14 residues. In germline, CDR1 is LGHDT, CDR2 YNNKEL (reference sequence). For the CDR3, the DNA is TGTGCCAGCAGCCGGACAGACGGCACAGATACGCAGTATTTT. Protein: CASSRTDGTDTQYF.

This clonotype was seen ten or more times. The chain has TRBV4-1 and TRBJ1-2, with D possibly being TRBD1 (5 bases). Germline V gene sequence: CDR1 MGHRA, CDR2 YSYEKL. CDR3 length: 16 amino acids. V shed 1 base and J shed 3 bases, with 15 bases lying between them. The CDR3 coding sequence is TGCGCCAGCAGCCAAGGCCCCCAGGGAGGGTACTATGGCTACACCTTC. It encodes CASSQGPQGGYYGYTF.

Ten or more counts support this clonotype. The rearrangement joins TRBV7-2 to TRBJ2-1; 8 nucleotides line up with TRBD2. Losses at the gene ends were 5 bases for V and 4 bases for J; bases not matched to a gene: 7. The CDR3 extends over 15 amino acids. Germline assignment: CDR1 SGHTA and CDR2 FQGNSA. DNA for the CDR3: TGTGCCAGCAGCACGGGGGGGGGTTCTTACAATGAGCAGTTCTTC. This sequence encodes CASSTGGGSYNEQFF.